Presented here are 22 T cell receptor beta chains from one specimen sequenced in a study of cytomegalovirus exposure and HLA in healthy donors. PCR employed 60 Vbeta and 13 Jbeta primers. Generated by immunoSEQ multiplex PCR, the TCRdb table keeps only in-frame clones and is missing some. The sample lists under 150,000 clones; 75% to 80% were seen once. Sequencing was done on a sample of PBMCs. Receptor source: a man aged 18 to 30 in good health and CMV-seronegative.

This chain links TRBV7-8 with TRBJ2-7; 8 nucleotides align to TRBD1. Germline CDR1 is SGHVS and CDR2 is FQNEAQ. V lost 0 bases to trimming and J lost 3 bases; unmatched junction nucleotides: 4. This CDR3 region has 15 residues. The CDR3 DNA sequence: TGTGCCAGCAGCTTAGCCGTCGGACAGGGCTACGAGCAGTACTTC. Protein: CASSLAVGQGYEQYF.

The rearrangement links TRBV19 to TRBJ2-7, with TRBD1 identical over 7 bases. Germline CDR1 and CDR2: LNHDA and SQIVND (reference sequence). With V trimmed by 10 bases and J by 5 bases, 11 bases remained unmatched. This CDR3 region has 13 residues. CDR3 loop: CATGTALRNEQYF. The CDR3 DNA reads as TGTGCCACCGGGACAGCCCTTAGGAACGAGCAGTACTTC.

V usage is TRBV28 and J usage is TRBJ1-5; D is possibly TRBD1 (5 bases). This CDR3 comprises 12 residues. Trimming removed 7 bases from V and 4 bases from J, with 8 bases in between. Germline CDR1 MDHEN, CDR2 SYDVKM. In DNA, the CDR3 is TGTGCCAGCAAGGGGTGGAATCAGCCCCAGCATTTT. Amino acids: CASKGWNQPQHF.

The chain couples TRBV10-3 to TRBJ2-1, with D possibly being TRBD2 (5 bases). V lost 1 base and J lost 8, with 12 bases in between. The germline V gene has CDR1 ENHRY and CDR2 SYGVKD. This CDR3 comprises 14 residues. Here the CDR3 reads CAISEWGVGDEQFF. The CDR3 bases are TGTGCCATCAGTGAGTGGGGAGTAGGCGATGAGCAGTTCTTC.

This clone was seen once. The rearrangement links TRBV15 to TRBJ2-5; D is unclear. CDR1 LNHNV and CDR2 YYDKDF come from the germline V gene (reference sequence). The CDR3 runs 13 residues. Trimming removed 0 bases at V and 5 bases at J, with 7 bases between. As DNA, the CDR3 is TGTGCCACCAGCAGAGATCGAGCGGAGACCCAGTACTTC. It yields the protein CATSRDRAETQYF.

This clone was counted a few times. This chain's CDR3 is CAIRVGQAREGYTF. Here the CDR3 DNA reads TGTGCCATCCGAGTGGGACAGGCGCGGGAGGGCTACACCTTC. The chain joins TRBV5-4 to TRBJ1-2; 8 bases are shared with TRBD1. Germline CDR1 SGHNT, CDR2 YYREEE (reference sequence). V shed 9 bases and J 8 bases; nucleotides not matched to a gene: 15. The CDR3 is made up of 14 amino acids.

The chain recombines TRBV27 with TRBJ1-5; D remains ambiguous. The CDR3 totals 14 residues. The germline V gene has CDR1 MNHEY and CDR2 SMNVEV (reference sequence). Deletions cut 5 bases from V and 4 bases from J, with 12 bases between. The CDR3 DNA is TGTGCCAGCAGTCCCAGGATGGTGAATCAGCCCCAGCATTTT. Its protein is CASSPRMVNQPQHF.

The rearrangement links TRBV13 to TRBJ2-7; 7 bases map to TRBD1. The trim removed 5 bases at V and 2 bases at J, leaving 9 bases unmatched. Germline CDR1 is PRHDT and CDR2 is FYEKMQ (reference sequence). CDR3 length: 15 residues. The CDR3 loop reads CASSHRGKGTYEQYF. The CDR3 DNA reads as TGTGCCAGCAGCCACAGGGGAAAGGGGACCTACGAGCAGTACTTC.

The chain joins TRBV23-1 to TRBJ2-3; no firm D call. TRBV23-1 falls under the ORF class, with uncertain function. The V end was cut by 2 bases, the J end by 6 bases, with 12 bases between. This CDR3 spans 14 amino acids. This CDR3 reads CASSQVPWSDTQYF. The CDR3 DNA is TGCGCCAGCAGTCAAGTCCCCTGGAGTGATACGCAGTATTTT.

This rearrangement joins TRBV19 to TRBJ1-1; D uncertain. Trimming removed 5 bases from V and 0 bases from J, with 7 bases in between. Germline loops: CDR1 LNHDA, CDR2 SQIVND (reference sequence). This CDR3 is built from 13 residues. The DNA of the CDR3 is TGTGCCAGTAGTGCCAGGTTGAACACTGAAGCTTTCTTT. It specifies CASSARLNTEAFF.

The sample holds a few counts of this clone. The chain is built from TRBV5-1 and TRBJ2-3; the D is unclear. Germline values: CDR1 SGHRS, CDR2 YFSETQ. The CDR3 consists of 12 residues. With 4 bases removed from V and 6 bases from J, the gap between germline ends came to 9 bases. This CDR3 reads CASSPTADTQYF. CDR3 DNA sequence: TGCGCCAGCAGCCCAACAGCCGATACGCAGTATTTT.

CDR3 loop: CASSLEIGQRNEQFF. CDR3 bases: TGTGCCAGCAGCTTAGAGATCGGACAACGGAATGAGCAGTTCTTC. This chain connects TRBV7-6 to TRBJ2-1; D possibly corresponds to TRBD1 (5 bases). Looked up from germline, CDR1 is SGHVS and CDR2 is FNYEAQ. This CDR3 spans 15 amino acids. V was clipped by 1 base and J by 7 bases, with 14 bases between them.

About this clone: One end of the junction is discordant with germline, which a read error may explain. V gene TRBV7-2 combines with J gene TRBJ2-3; tentatively, D is TRBD1 (6 bases). This CDR3 spans 15 amino acids. Germline V lookup: CDR1 SGHTA, CDR2 FQGNSA. The CDR3 loop reads CASSRTATSTDAQYF. CDR3 in DNA: TGTGCCAGCAGCCGGACAGCCACAAGCACAGATGCGCAGTATTTT.

The chain couples TRBV6-5 to TRBJ2-3; 8 nucleotides line up with TRBD2. With V trimmed by 4 bases and J by 6 bases, 12 bases remained unmatched. The CDR3 is 16 residues long. Looked up from germline, CDR1 is MNHEY and CDR2 is SVGAGI. The CDR3 protein is CASSSGLAPVLDTQYF. For the CDR3, the DNA is TGTGCCAGCAGTTCCGGACTAGCTCCCGTGTTGGATACGCAGTATTTT.

This clone was counted once. This chain uses TRBV15 with TRBJ2-5; 7 nucleotides agree with TRBD1. The DNA end lines up better with TRBJ2-7; the J call may be wrong. Germline CDR1 is LNHNV and CDR2 is YYDKDF (reference sequence). This CDR3 comprises 15 residues. The CDR3, as DNA: TGTGCCACCAGCAGAGTGGGGCAGGGGGTGTACGAGCAGTACTTC. Protein sequence: CATSRVGQGVYEQYF.

This clone appeared a few times. CDR3 nucleotide sequence: TGCAGCATTCGAAGCGGGACCACAGATACGCAGTATTTT. Translating gives CSIRSGTTDTQYF. The chain links TRBV29-1 to TRBJ2-3, with 7 positions matching TRBD2. Losses at the gene ends were 8 bases for V and 2 bases for J; bases not matched to a gene: 7. The V gene's germline CDR1 is SQVTM and CDR2 ANQGSEA. The CDR3 consists of 13 residues.

J is TRBJ2-5 and V is TRBV7-8; 8 nucleotides match TRBD2. Germline V lookup: CDR1 SGHVS, CDR2 FQNEAQ. The CDR3 sequence is 15 residues long. The V segment lost 4 bases and the J segment 1 base; nucleotides outside the gene matches: 5. CDR3 DNA: TGTGCCAGCAGCTCAAGGACTAGCCGCCAAGAGACCCAGTACTTC. It yields the protein CASSSRTSRQETQYF.

In its sample, this clone was seen a few times. CDR3 amino acids: CASSLVATGSEKLFF. The CDR3 bases are TGTGCCAGCAGCTTGGTAGCGACAGGGAGCGAAAAACTGTTTTTT. This chain uses TRBV5-8 with TRBJ1-4, with 7 bases fitting TRBD1. The V segment lost 0 bases and the J segment 8 bases; nucleotides outside the gene matches: 7. There are 15 residues in the CDR3. CDR1 and CDR2 from the germline V gene are SGHTS and YDEGEE.

V gene TRBV27 combines with J gene TRBJ2-5, with 10 bases matching TRBD2. From germline, CDR1 is MNHEY and CDR2 SMNVEV (reference sequence). Trimming cost V 6 bases and J 5 bases; bases outside gene matches: 9. This CDR3 spans 15 amino acids. CDR3 sequence: CASRSSGGPQETQYF. CDR3 bases: TGTGCCAGCAGGAGTAGCGGGGGGCCTCAGGAGACCCAGTACTTC.

The V and J genes are TRBV11-3 and TRBJ1-2; D gene ambiguous. CDR3 length equals 15 residues. Trimming pared 1 base from V and 4 bases from J, leaving 13 bases between. Germline loops: CDR1 SGHNT, CDR2 YENEEA. The CDR3 sequence is CASSLGGPGIYGYTF. The CDR3 DNA reads as TGTGCCAGCAGCTTAGGTGGTCCGGGAATCTATGGCTACACCTTC.

This clone occurred a few times. The DNA of the CDR3 is TGTGCCAGCAGTCTACTTCCCCCAGGTTACAATGAGCAGTTCTTC. This codes for CASSLLPPGYNEQFF. The V call is TRBV27, the J call TRBJ2-1; D is unresolved. This CDR3 region has 15 residues. The V and J ends lost 5 bases and 4 bases respectively, with 15 bases between them. Germline V gives CDR1 MNHEY, CDR2 SMNVEV (reference sequence).

This clone was counted a few times. The chain has TRBV2 and TRBJ1-5; tentatively, D is TRBD1 (5 bases). Trimming removed 10 bases from V and 0 bases from J, with 16 bases in between. Germline V gene data show CDR1 as SNHLY and CDR2 as FYNNEI. This CDR3 contains 15 residues. CDR3: CATKEGQISNQPQHF. The DNA of the CDR3 is TGTGCCACCAAGGAGGGGCAGATTAGCAATCAGCCCCAGCATTTT. The full variable domain, with the rest looked up from reference TRBV2 and TRBJ1-5, is EPEVTQTPSHQVTQMGQEVILRCVPISNHLYFYWYRQILGQKVEFLVSFYNNEISEKSEIFDDQFSVERPDGSNFTLKIRSTKLEDSAMYFCATKEGQISNQPQHFGDGTRLSIL.